The rows below give T cell receptor beta chains drawn from one sample of a study of cytomegalovirus exposure and HLA in healthy donors. Assay used: immunoSEQ multiplex PCR; TCRdb lists only in-frame clones, some missing. The table records about 120,000 clones, roughly 80% of them present only once. The specimen was PBMCs. These receptors were collected from a female donor in good health and CMV-seropositive. Each CDR3 is given with its conserved first and last residue. The order of the fields is CDR3 DNA, CDR3 protein, V gene, clone size, D gene, J gene. The D gene is left open where the match is weak. Size tells how often a clone was seen (once, few, many) or the class of an expanded clone, and some rows leave it out.

CDR3nt: TGTGCCAGCAGCCAAGATGAGGGCGGATATGGCTACACCTTC
CDR3aa: CASSQDEGGYGYTF
v_gene: TRBV4-2
abundance: -
d_gene: -
j_gene: TRBJ1-2

CDR3nt: TGCGCCAGCAGCTTGGACAGGGGTAGCTATGGCTACACCTTC
CDR3aa: CASSLDRGSYGYTF
v_gene: TRBV5-1
abundance: -
d_gene: TRBD1
j_gene: TRBJ1-2

CDR3nt: TGTGCCATCAGTGTTTGGTCGGGGAACACTGAAGCTTTCTTT
CDR3aa: CAISVWSGNTEAFF
v_gene: TRBV10-3
abundance: few
d_gene: -
j_gene: TRBJ1-1

CDR3nt: TGTGCCTGGAGCCAGGGGGGCTTGAACACTGAAGCTTTCTTT
CDR3aa: CAWSQGGLNTEAFF
v_gene: TRBV30
abundance: once
d_gene: TRBD1
j_gene: TRBJ1-1

CDR3nt: TGTGCCAGTAGTATTATGTCAGCGCAGAATCAGCCCCAGCATTTT
CDR3aa: CASSIMSAQNQPQHF
v_gene: TRBV19
abundance: few
d_gene: -
j_gene: TRBJ1-5

CDR3nt: TGTGCCAGCAGCTTAGAGGCCAGGGGGGTTGGTGGCTACACCTTC
CDR3aa: CASSLEARGVGGYTF
v_gene: TRBV7-2
abundance: -
d_gene: TRBD1
j_gene: TRBJ1-2

CDR3nt: TGTGCCACCAGCAGTCCTGGGGGACAGCGCTACGAGCAGTACTTC
CDR3aa: CATSSPGGQRYEQYF
v_gene: TRBV15
abundance: -
d_gene: TRBD1
j_gene: TRBJ2-7

CDR3nt: TGTGCCAGCAGCGGGACAGGGGTTGAGGGCAATCAGCCCCAGCATTTT
CDR3aa: CASSGTGVEGNQPQHF
v_gene: TRBV2
abundance: -
d_gene: TRBD1
j_gene: TRBJ1-5

CDR3nt: TGTGCCAGCTCACCGGGCAGCAATCAGCCCCAGCATTTT
CDR3aa: CASSPGSNQPQHF
v_gene: TRBV18
abundance: -
d_gene: -
j_gene: TRBJ1-5

CDR3nt: TGTGCCAGCAGCTTTTTCTACCCCGGGAATTCATATGAGCAGTTCTTC
CDR3aa: CASSFFYPGNSYEQFF
v_gene: TRBV7-9
abundance: -
d_gene: -
j_gene: TRBJ2-1

CDR3nt: TGTGCCAGCTCACCCCCCAGGGGAAACTATGGCTACACCTTC
CDR3aa: CASSPPRGNYGYTF
v_gene: TRBV18
abundance: -
d_gene: -
j_gene: TRBJ1-2

CDR3nt: TGCAGCGCTCAAAGGGACAGGAACACTGAAGCTTTCTTT
CDR3aa: CSAQRDRNTEAFF
v_gene: TRBV29-1
abundance: few
d_gene: TRBD1
j_gene: TRBJ1-1

CDR3nt: TGTGCCACCAGCAGAGAGAAGGGGCCGGGTGAAGCTTTCTTT
CDR3aa: CATSREKGPGEAFF
v_gene: TRBV15
abundance: -
d_gene: -
j_gene: TRBJ1-1

CDR3nt: TGTGCCTGGAGGGGCAGTTCCTATGAAAAACTGTTTTTT
CDR3aa: CAWRGSSYEKLFF
v_gene: TRBV30
abundance: -
d_gene: -
j_gene: TRBJ1-4

CDR3nt: TGTGCCAGCAGCCAACGGACTAGCGGGTTAGACAGTGAGCAGTTCTTC
CDR3aa: CASSQRTSGLDSEQFF
v_gene: TRBV7-9
abundance: few
d_gene: TRBD2
j_gene: TRBJ2-1

CDR3nt: TGCGCCAGCAGTCCCTCGCGGGGGACCGGGGAGCTGTTTTTT
CDR3aa: CASSPSRGTGELFF
v_gene: TRBV5-1
abundance: -
d_gene: TRBD2
j_gene: TRBJ2-2

CDR3nt: TGTGCCAGCCTCTTACGCTCTGTCGGGGGCACTGAAGCTTTCTTT
CDR3aa: CASLLRSVGGTEAFF
v_gene: TRBV6-5
abundance: -
d_gene: -
j_gene: TRBJ1-1

CDR3nt: TGTGCCAGCTCACCAGGCAGGGGAGGGTCCTACGAGCAGTACTTC
CDR3aa: CASSPGRGGSYEQYF
v_gene: TRBV18
abundance: -
d_gene: -
j_gene: TRBJ2-7

CDR3nt: TGTGCCAGCAGTGCGCCGGGACAGGGGGCGCATGGCTACACCTTC
CDR3aa: CASSAPGQGAHGYTF
v_gene: TRBV6-5
abundance: -
d_gene: TRBD1
j_gene: TRBJ1-2

CDR3nt: TGTGCCGTACAGGGAAGGGACACAGATACGCAGTATTTT
CDR3aa: CAVQGRDTDTQYF
v_gene: TRBV5-4
abundance: -
d_gene: -
j_gene: TRBJ2-3

CDR3nt: TGTGCTAGTGGTTATCCGACAGGTTCCTTCTCCTACGAGCAGTACTTC
CDR3aa: CASGYPTGSFSYEQYF
v_gene: TRBV12-5
abundance: -
d_gene: -
j_gene: TRBJ2-7

CDR3nt: TGTGCCAGCAGTTCCGACAGTCCCTACGAGCAGTACTTC
CDR3aa: CASSSDSPYEQYF
v_gene: TRBV6-6
abundance: -
d_gene: -
j_gene: TRBJ2-7

CDR3nt: TGTGCCAGTAGCTGGGGACAGGGGCGAGCTAACTATGGCTACACCTTC
CDR3aa: CASSWGQGRANYGYTF
v_gene: TRBV19
abundance: -
d_gene: TRBD1
j_gene: TRBJ1-2

CDR3nt: TGTGCCAGCTTGCGGGGGGGGGCAGGGTCACCCCTCCACTTT
CDR3aa: CASLRGGAGSPLHF
v_gene: TRBV2
abundance: -
d_gene: -
j_gene: TRBJ1-6

CDR3nt: TGTGCCAGCAGCCCGGGACTAGCGGGGGGTGAGCAGTTCTTC
CDR3aa: CASSPGLAGGEQFF
v_gene: TRBV7-3
abundance: -
d_gene: TRBD2
j_gene: TRBJ2-1

CDR3nt: TGTGCCAGCAGTTTATCCGACAGGGACTTCGGCTACACCTTC
CDR3aa: CASSLSDRDFGYTF
v_gene: TRBV28
abundance: -
d_gene: TRBD1
j_gene: TRBJ1-2

CDR3nt: TGTGCCAGCAGCCAATTCCGGACTGGTGGTGGAATGGATACGCAGTATTTT
CDR3aa: CASSQFRTGGGMDTQYF
v_gene: TRBV14
abundance: -
d_gene: -
j_gene: TRBJ2-3

CDR3nt: TGTGCCATCAGTGCTTACAGGGGGCGCGGCTATGGCTACACCTTC
CDR3aa: CAISAYRGRGYGYTF
v_gene: TRBV10-3
abundance: -
d_gene: TRBD1
j_gene: TRBJ1-2

CDR3nt: TGCGCCAGCAGTCGGCATTCCTACGAGCAGTACTTC
CDR3aa: CASSRHSYEQYF
v_gene: TRBV23-1
abundance: -
d_gene: -
j_gene: TRBJ2-7

CDR3nt: TGTGCCAGCAACCCTACAGGGTTTCCTGGAAACACCATATATTTT
CDR3aa: CASNPTGFPGNTIYF
v_gene: TRBV7-9
abundance: -
d_gene: -
j_gene: TRBJ1-3

CDR3nt: TGTGCCAGCAGTGAAGCGCCAGGGGATAGGGGCTACACCTTC
CDR3aa: CASSEAPGDRGYTF
v_gene: TRBV2
abundance: -
d_gene: -
j_gene: TRBJ1-2

CDR3nt: TGTGCCAGCAGCGTAGCTGACAGGCCCACCGGGGAGCTGTTTTTT
CDR3aa: CASSVADRPTGELFF
v_gene: TRBV9
abundance: -
d_gene: -
j_gene: TRBJ2-2

CDR3nt: TGTGCCAGCAGCTTTGCCAGCTCCTACGAGCAGTACTTC
CDR3aa: CASSFASSYEQYF
v_gene: TRBV5-4
abundance: -
d_gene: -
j_gene: TRBJ2-7

CDR3nt: TGTGCCAGCTCACCACTGACAGGAGCTAATGAAAAACTGTTTTTT
CDR3aa: CASSPLTGANEKLFF
v_gene: TRBV18
abundance: -
d_gene: -
j_gene: TRBJ1-4

CDR3nt: TGCGCCAGCAGCCAAGATCCCGGGGGGTTCCTCTATGGCTACACCTTC
CDR3aa: CASSQDPGGFLYGYTF
v_gene: TRBV4-3
abundance: -
d_gene: -
j_gene: TRBJ1-2

CDR3nt: TGCGCCAGCAGCTCCGGACAGGGGAACAATGAGCAGTTCTTC
CDR3aa: CASSSGQGNNEQFF
v_gene: TRBV5-1
abundance: -
d_gene: TRBD1
j_gene: TRBJ2-1

CDR3nt: TGTGCCAGTAGCCATTCTAGGGGGCGAGGCAATCAGCCCCAGCATTTT
CDR3aa: CASSHSRGRGNQPQHF
v_gene: TRBV19
abundance: -
d_gene: TRBD1
j_gene: TRBJ1-5

CDR3nt: TGCGCCAGCAGCACCCCCGGGACAGGGTGGCATGGCTACACCTTC
CDR3aa: CASSTPGTGWHGYTF
v_gene: TRBV4-3
abundance: -
d_gene: TRBD1
j_gene: TRBJ1-2

CDR3nt: TGTGCCTGGAGTGTCCACAGGGACACTGAAGCTTTCTTT
CDR3aa: CAWSVHRDTEAFF
v_gene: TRBV30
abundance: -
d_gene: -
j_gene: TRBJ1-1

CDR3nt: TGTGCCAGCACGGGAAGTGGGGATCAGCCCCAGCATTTT
CDR3aa: CASTGSGDQPQHF
v_gene: TRBV7-9
abundance: -
d_gene: -
j_gene: TRBJ1-5

CDR3nt: TGTGCCAGTAGTATTGGAGGATCCCCTTACAATGAGCAGTTCTTC
CDR3aa: CASSIGGSPYNEQFF
v_gene: TRBV19
abundance: -
d_gene: -
j_gene: TRBJ2-1

CDR3nt: TGCGCCAGCAGCCTCGGCGATCGTGACAGGGTTGAAGCTTTCTTT
CDR3aa: CASSLGDRDRVEAFF
v_gene: TRBV5-1
abundance: -
d_gene: TRBD1
j_gene: TRBJ1-1

CDR3nt: TGTGCCAGCAGCGAACAGGGTACTCAGCCCCAGCATTTT
CDR3aa: CASSEQGTQPQHF
v_gene: TRBV7-2
abundance: -
d_gene: -
j_gene: TRBJ1-5

CDR3nt: TGTGCCAGCAGCGGGACAGGGGTAGAAAAACTGTTTTTT
CDR3aa: CASSGTGVEKLFF
v_gene: TRBV6-6
abundance: few
d_gene: TRBD1
j_gene: TRBJ1-4

CDR3nt: TGTGCCAGCAGGAGACTAGCGGGGCCCAATGAGCAGTTCTTC
CDR3aa: CASRRLAGPNEQFF
v_gene: TRBV6-5
abundance: once
d_gene: TRBD2
j_gene: TRBJ2-1

CDR3nt: TGTGCCAGCAGTTTAACAGGGGTCCACAATTCACCCCTCCACTTT
CDR3aa: CASSLTGVHNSPLHF
v_gene: TRBV27
abundance: -
d_gene: TRBD1
j_gene: TRBJ1-6

CDR3nt: TGCGCCAGCAGCGTACTCCCGGGGCCAGGGGATGAAAAACTGTTTTTT
CDR3aa: CASSVLPGPGDEKLFF
v_gene: TRBV5-1
abundance: -
d_gene: -
j_gene: TRBJ1-4

CDR3nt: TGTGCCAGCAGCCCGATTGGTAGGGGACAGGGGTTTTACGAGCAGTACTTC
CDR3aa: CASSPIGRGQGFYEQYF
v_gene: TRBV7-8
abundance: few
d_gene: TRBD1
j_gene: TRBJ2-7

CDR3nt: TGCGCCAGCAGCGCCGGGACAGGGGCCAACTCACCCCTCCACTTT
CDR3aa: CASSAGTGANSPLHF
v_gene: TRBV5-1
abundance: -
d_gene: TRBD1
j_gene: TRBJ1-6

CDR3nt: TGCGCCAGCAGCCAGGATTTTCAGGGCTTAGAGACCCAGTACTTC
CDR3aa: CASSQDFQGLETQYF
v_gene: TRBV4-3
abundance: few
d_gene: -
j_gene: TRBJ2-5

CDR3nt: TGCGCCAGCAGCCAAGCCCTGGTGACTAGCGGAAACAATGAGCAGTTCTTC
CDR3aa: CASSQALVTSGNNEQFF
v_gene: TRBV4-1
abundance: -
d_gene: TRBD2
j_gene: TRBJ2-1

CDR3nt: TGTGCCAGCAGTTACGTTGATAGTTCTGGCTATGGCTACACCTTC
CDR3aa: CASSYVDSSGYGYTF
v_gene: TRBV6-5
abundance: -
d_gene: -
j_gene: TRBJ1-2

CDR3nt: TGTGCCAGCAAGGCGGAGAAATCCTACGAGCAGTACTTC
CDR3aa: CASKAEKSYEQYF
v_gene: TRBV6-6
abundance: -
d_gene: -
j_gene: TRBJ2-7